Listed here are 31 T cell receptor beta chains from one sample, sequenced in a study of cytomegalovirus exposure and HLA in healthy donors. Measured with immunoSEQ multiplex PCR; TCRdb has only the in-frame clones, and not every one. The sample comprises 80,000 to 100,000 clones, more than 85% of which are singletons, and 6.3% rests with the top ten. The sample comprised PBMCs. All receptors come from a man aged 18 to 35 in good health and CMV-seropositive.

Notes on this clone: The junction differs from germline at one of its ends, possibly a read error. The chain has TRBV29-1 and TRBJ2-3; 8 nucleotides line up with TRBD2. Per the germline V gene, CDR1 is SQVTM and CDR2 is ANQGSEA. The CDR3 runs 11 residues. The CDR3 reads CEAGGTDTQYF. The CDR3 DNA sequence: TGTGAGGCGGGAGGTACAGATACGCAGTATTTT.

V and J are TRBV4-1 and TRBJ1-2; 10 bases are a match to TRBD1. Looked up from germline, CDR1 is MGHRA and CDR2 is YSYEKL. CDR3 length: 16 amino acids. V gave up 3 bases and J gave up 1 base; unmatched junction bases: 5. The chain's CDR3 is CASSHSRDRGNYGYTF. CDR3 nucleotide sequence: TGCGCCAGCAGCCATAGCCGGGACAGGGGTAACTATGGCTACACCTTC.

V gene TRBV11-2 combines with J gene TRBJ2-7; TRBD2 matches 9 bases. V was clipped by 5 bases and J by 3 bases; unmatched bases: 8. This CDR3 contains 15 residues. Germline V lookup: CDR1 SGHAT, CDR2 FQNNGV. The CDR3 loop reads CASSRLRGGGYEQYF. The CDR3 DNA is TGTGCCAGCAGCCGCCTGCGGGGGGGCGGCTACGAGCAGTACTTC.

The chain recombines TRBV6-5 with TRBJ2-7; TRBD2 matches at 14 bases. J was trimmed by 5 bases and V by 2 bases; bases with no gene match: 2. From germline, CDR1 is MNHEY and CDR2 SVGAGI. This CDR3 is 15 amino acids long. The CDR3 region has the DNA TGTGCCAGCAGTTACCTGGGACTAGCGGGAGACGAGCAGTACTTC. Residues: CASSYLGLAGDEQYF.

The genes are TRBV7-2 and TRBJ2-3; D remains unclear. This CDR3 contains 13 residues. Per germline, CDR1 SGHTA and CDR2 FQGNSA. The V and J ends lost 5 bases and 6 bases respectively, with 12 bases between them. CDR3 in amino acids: CASSIELSDTQYF. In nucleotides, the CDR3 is TGTGCCAGCAGCATAGAGCTTTCGGATACGCAGTATTTT.

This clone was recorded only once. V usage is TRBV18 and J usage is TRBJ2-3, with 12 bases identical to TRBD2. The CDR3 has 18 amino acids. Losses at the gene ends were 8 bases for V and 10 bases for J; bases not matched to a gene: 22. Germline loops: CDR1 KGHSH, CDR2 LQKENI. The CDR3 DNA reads TGTGCCAGCCCGGGACAGAGCTTCACTAGCGGGAGGCACCAGGCGCAGTATTTT. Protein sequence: CASPGQSFTSGRHQAQYF. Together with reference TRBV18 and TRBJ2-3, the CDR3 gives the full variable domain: NAGVMQNPRHLVRRRGQEARLRCSPMKGHSHVYWYRQLPEEGLKFMVYLQKENIIDESGMPKERFSAEFPKEGPSILRIQQVVRGDSAAYFCASPGQSFTSGRHQAQYFGPGTRLTVL.

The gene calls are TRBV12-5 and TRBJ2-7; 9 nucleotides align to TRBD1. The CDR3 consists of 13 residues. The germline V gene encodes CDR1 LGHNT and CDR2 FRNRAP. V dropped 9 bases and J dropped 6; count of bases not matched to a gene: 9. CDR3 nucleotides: TGTGCTAGAAACCGACAGGGGGTTTTCGAGCAGTACTTC. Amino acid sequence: CARNRQGVFEQYF.

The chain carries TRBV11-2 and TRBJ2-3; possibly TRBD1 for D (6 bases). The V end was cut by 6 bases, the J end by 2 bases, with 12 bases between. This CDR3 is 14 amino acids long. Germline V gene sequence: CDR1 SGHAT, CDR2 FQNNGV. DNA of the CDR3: TGTGCCAGCAGACAGGGTGCGACCACAGATACGCAGTATTTT. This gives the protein CASRQGATTDTQYF. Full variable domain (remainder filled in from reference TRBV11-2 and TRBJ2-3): EAGVAQSPRYKIIEKRQSVAFWCNPISGHATLYWYQQILGQGPKLLIQFQNNGVVDDSQLPKDRFSAERLKGVDSTLKIQPAKLEDSAVYLCASRQGATTDTQYFGPGTRLTVL.

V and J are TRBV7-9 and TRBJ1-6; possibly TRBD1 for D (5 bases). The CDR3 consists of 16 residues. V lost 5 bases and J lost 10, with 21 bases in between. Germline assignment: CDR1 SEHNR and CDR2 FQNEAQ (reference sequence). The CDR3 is CASSPPAPGSGSPLHF. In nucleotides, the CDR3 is TGTGCCAGCAGCCCCCCAGCCCCAGGGTCGGGCTCACCCCTCCACTTT. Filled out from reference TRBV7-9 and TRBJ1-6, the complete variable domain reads DTGVSQNPRHKITKRGQNVTFRCDPISEHNRLYWYRQTLGQGPEFLTYFQNEAQLEKSRLLSDRFSAERPKGSFSTLEIQRTEQGDSAMYLCASSPPAPGSGSPLHFGNGTRLTVT.

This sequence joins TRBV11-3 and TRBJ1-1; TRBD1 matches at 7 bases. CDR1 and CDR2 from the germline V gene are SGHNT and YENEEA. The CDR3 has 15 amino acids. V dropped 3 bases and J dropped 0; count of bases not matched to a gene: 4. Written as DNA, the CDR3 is TGTGCCAGCAGCTTCCCAGGGGGGTTGAACACTGAAGCTTTCTTT. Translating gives CASSFPGGLNTEAFF. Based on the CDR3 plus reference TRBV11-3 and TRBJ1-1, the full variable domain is EAGVVQSPRYKIIEKKQPVAFWCNPISGHNTLYWYLQNLGQGPELLIRYENEEAVDDSQLPKDRFSAERLKGVDSTLKIQPAELGDSAVYLCASSFPGGLNTEAFFGQGTRLTVV.

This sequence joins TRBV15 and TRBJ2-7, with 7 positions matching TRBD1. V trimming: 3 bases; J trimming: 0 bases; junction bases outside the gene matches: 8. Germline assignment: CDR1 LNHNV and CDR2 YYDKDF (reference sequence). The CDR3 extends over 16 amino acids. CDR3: CATSSEAGTASYEQYF. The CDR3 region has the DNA TGTGCCACCAGCAGTGAAGCCGGGACAGCCTCCTACGAGCAGTACTTC. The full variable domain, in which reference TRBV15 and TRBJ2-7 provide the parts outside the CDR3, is DAMVIQNPRYQVTQFGKPVTLSCSQTLNHNVMYWYQQKSSQAPKLLFHYYDKDFNNEADTPDNFQSRRPNTSFCFLDIRSPGLGDTAMYLCATSSEAGTASYEQYFGPGTRLTVT.

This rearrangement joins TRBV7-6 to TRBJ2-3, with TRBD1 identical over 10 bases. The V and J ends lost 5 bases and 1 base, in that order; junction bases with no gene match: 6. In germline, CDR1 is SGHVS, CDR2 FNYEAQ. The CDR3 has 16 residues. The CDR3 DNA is TGTGCCAGCAGCCCCGGCGGGACAGGGGGCACAGATACGCAGTATTTT. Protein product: CASSPGGTGGTDTQYF.

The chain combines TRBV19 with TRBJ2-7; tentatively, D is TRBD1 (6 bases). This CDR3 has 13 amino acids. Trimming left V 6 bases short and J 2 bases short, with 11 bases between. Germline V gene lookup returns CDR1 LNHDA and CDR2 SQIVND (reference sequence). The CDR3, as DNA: TGTGCCAGTAGACCCACAGGGACCTACGAGCAGTACTTC. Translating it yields CASRPTGTYEQYF.

CDR3 region: CASSDRDRGGETQYF. The CDR3 bases are TGTGCCAGCAGTGATCGGGACAGGGGTGGAGAGACCCAGTACTTC. The chain links TRBV2 to TRBJ2-5; 10 bases agree with TRBD1. This CDR3 has 15 residues. Germline V gene sequence: CDR1 SNHLY, CDR2 FYNNEI. Germline trimming cut 3 bases from V and 4 bases from J; bases unmatched to any gene: 5.

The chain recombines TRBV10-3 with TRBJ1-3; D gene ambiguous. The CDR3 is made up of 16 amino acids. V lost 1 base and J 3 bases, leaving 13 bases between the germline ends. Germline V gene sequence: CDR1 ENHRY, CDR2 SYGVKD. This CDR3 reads CAISEWAAGGGNTIYF. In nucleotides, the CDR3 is TGTGCCATCAGTGAGTGGGCAGCTGGAGGTGGAAACACCATATATTTT.

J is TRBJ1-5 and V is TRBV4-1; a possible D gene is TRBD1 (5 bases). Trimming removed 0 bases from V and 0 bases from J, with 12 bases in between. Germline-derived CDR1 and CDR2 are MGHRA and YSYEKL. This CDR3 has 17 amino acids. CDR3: CASSQDLDRYSNQPQHF. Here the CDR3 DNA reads TGCGCCAGCAGCCAAGACCTAGACAGATATAGCAATCAGCCCCAGCATTTT.

CDR3 coding DNA: TGTGCCAGCAGCTTACAGGGGGAAAACACAGATACGCAGTATTTT. Amino acids: CASSLQGENTDTQYF. The chain links TRBV7-9 to TRBJ2-3, with 7 bases matching TRBD1. Trimming cost V 2 bases and J 2 bases; bases outside gene matches: 4. Germline CDR1 reads SEHNR; CDR2 reads FQNEAQ (reference sequence). This CDR3 has 15 amino acids.

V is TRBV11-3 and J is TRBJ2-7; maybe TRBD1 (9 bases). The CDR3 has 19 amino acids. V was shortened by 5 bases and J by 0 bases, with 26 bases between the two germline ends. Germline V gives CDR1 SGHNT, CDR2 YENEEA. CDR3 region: CASSQRDRVWGTSSYEQYF. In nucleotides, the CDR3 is TGTGCCAGCAGCCAACGGGACAGGGTGTGGGGGACTAGCTCCTACGAGCAGTACTTC.

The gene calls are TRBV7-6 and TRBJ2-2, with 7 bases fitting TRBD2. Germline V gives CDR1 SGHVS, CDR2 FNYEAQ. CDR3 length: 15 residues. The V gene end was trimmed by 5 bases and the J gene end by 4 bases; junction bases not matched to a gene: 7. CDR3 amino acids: CASSAGTTFTGELFF. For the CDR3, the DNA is TGTGCCAGCAGCGCTGGGACTACCTTCACCGGGGAGCTGTTTTTT. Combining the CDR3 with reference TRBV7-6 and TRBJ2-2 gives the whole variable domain GAGVSQSPRYKVTKRGQDVALRCDPISGHVSLYWYRQALGQGPEFLTYFNYEAQQDKSGLPNDRFSAERPEGSISTLTIQRTEQRDSAMYRCASSAGTTFTGELFFGEGSRLTVL.

In DNA form, the CDR3 reads TGCGCCAGCAGTCAAACAAGACAGGGGGCGGCCGAAGGTGAAAAACTGTTTTTT. Protein sequence: CASSQTRQGAAEGEKLFF. J is TRBJ1-4 and V is TRBV23-1; 10 nucleotides align to TRBD1. TRBV23-1 is treated as an ORF (open reading frame) with a function not yet certain. With V trimmed by 2 bases and J by 7 bases, 13 bases remained unmatched. The CDR3 has 18 amino acids.

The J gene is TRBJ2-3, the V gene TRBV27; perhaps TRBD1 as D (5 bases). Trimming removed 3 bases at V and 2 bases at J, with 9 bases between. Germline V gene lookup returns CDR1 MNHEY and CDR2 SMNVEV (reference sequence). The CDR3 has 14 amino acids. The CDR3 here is CASSFSRVTDTQYF. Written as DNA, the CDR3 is TGTGCCAGCAGTTTTAGCAGGGTCACAGATACGCAGTATTTT.

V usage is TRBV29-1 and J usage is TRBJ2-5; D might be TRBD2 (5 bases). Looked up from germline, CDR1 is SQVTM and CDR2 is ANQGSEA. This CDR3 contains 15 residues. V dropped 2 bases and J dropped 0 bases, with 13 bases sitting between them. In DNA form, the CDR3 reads TGCAGCGTTGAAAGTTTAGCGTTGTACCAAGAGACCCAGTACTTC. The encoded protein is CSVESLALYQETQYF. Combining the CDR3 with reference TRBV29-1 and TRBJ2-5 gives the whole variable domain SAVISQKPSRDICQRGTSLTIQCQVDSQVTMMFWYRQQPGQSLTLIATANQGSEATYESGFVIDKFPISRPNLTFSTLTVSNMSPEDSSIYLCSVESLALYQETQYFGPGTRLLVL.

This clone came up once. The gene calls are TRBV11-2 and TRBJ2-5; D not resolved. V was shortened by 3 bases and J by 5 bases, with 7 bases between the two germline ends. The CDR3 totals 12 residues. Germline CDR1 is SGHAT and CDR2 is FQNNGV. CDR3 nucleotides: TGTGCCAGCAGCTTCGTCGGGGAGACCCAGTACTTC. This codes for CASSFVGETQYF.

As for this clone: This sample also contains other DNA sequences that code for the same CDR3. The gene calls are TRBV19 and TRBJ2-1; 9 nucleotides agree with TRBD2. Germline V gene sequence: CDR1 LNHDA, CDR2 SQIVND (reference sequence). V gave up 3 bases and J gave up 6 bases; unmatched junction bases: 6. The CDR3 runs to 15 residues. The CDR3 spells CASSISAGGPNEQFF. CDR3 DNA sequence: TGTGCCAGTAGTATCTCGGCGGGGGGGCCCAATGAGCAGTTCTTC. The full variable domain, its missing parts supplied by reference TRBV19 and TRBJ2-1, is DGGITQSPKYLFRKEGQNVTLSCEQNLNHDAMYWYRQDPGQGLRLIYYSQIVNDFQKGDIAEGYSVSREKKESFPLTVTSAQKNPTAFYLCASSISAGGPNEQFFGPGTRLTVL.

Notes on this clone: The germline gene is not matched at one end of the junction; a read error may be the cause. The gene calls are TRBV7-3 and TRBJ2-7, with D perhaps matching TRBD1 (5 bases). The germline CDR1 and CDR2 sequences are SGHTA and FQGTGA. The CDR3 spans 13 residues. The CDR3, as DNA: TGTGCCAACAGCCAAGACAGCTCCTACGAGCAGTACTTC. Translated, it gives CANSQDSSYEQYF.

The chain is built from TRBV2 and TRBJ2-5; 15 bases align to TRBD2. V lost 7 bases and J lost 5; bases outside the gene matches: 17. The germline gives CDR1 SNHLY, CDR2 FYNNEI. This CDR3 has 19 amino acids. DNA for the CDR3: TGTGCCAGCACTAGACTCCGGACTAGCGGGGGGGGGACAGGGGAGACCCAGTACTTC. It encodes CASTRLRTSGGGTGETQYF. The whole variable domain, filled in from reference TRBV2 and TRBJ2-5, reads EPEVTQTPSHQVTQMGQEVILRCVPISNHLYFYWYRQILGQKVEFLVSFYNNEISEKSEIFDDQFSVERPDGSNFTLKIRSTKLEDSAMYFCASTRLRTSGGGTGETQYFGPGTRLLVL.

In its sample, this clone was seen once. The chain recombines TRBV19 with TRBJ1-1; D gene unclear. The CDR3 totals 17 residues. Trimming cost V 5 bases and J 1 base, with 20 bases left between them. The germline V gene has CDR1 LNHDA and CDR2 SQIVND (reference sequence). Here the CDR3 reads CASSSRPTGWGNTEAFF. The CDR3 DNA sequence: TGTGCCAGTAGTTCAAGGCCGACGGGGTGGGGGAACACTGAAGCTTTCTTT.

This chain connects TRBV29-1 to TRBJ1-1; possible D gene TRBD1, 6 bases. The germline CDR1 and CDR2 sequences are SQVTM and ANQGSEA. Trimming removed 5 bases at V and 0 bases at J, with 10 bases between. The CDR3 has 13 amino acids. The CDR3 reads CSVRTDMNTEAFF. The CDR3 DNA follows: TGCAGCGTTCGGACAGATATGAACACTGAAGCTTTCTTT.

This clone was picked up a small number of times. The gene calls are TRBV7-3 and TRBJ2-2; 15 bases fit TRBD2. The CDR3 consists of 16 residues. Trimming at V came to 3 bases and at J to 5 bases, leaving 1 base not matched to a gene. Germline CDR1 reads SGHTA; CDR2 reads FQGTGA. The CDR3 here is CASSFGTSGGTGELFF. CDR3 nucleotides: TGTGCCAGCAGCTTCGGGACTAGCGGGGGGACCGGGGAGCTGTTTTTT.

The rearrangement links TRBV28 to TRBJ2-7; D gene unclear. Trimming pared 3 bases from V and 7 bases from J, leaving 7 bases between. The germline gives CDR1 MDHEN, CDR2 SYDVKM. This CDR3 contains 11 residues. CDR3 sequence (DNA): TGTGCCAGCAGTTTCGTCAGTGAGCAGTACTTC. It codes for CASSFVSEQYF.

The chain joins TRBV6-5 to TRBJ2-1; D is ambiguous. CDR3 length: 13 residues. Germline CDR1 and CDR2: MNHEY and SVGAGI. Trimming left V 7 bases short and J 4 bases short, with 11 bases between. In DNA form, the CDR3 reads TGTGCCAGCAAGTCCGGTGCTTACAATGAGCAGTTCTTC. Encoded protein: CASKSGAYNEQFF.